The 11 T cell receptor beta chains given below trace back to one sample, sequenced in a study of molecular identifiers for immune sequencing clone quantification. TCRdb itself ran the PCR reads through MiXCR, one entry per CDR3 protein. Here the sample spans about 640,000 distinct CDR3 sequences, 15% to 20% being singletons. The sequenced sample was naive CD8+ T cells from blood, with Jurkat cell RNA spiked in. Specified subset: FACS-sorted CD8+CD4-CCR7+CD45RA+ naive T cells. The receptors shown here come from a human donor in good health. Some libraries in this study had Jurkat cell RNA spiked in.

This clonotype was detected many times. The rearrangement links TRBV5-6 to TRBJ1-1, with 10 bases matching TRBD1. The CDR3 covers 14 residues. Germline assignment: CDR1 SGHDT and CDR2 YYEEEE. Trimming cost V 2 bases and J 7 bases; bases outside gene matches: 5. CDR3 sequence (DNA): TGTGCCAGCAGCTTCGGGACAGGGGTTCTTGAAGCTTTCTTT. It specifies CASSFGTGVLEAFF.

This clonotype was recorded at least ten times. The chain employs TRBV30 and TRBJ1-1; unclear D gene. The CDR3 has 12 residues. V was pared by 0 bases and J by 1 base, with 3 bases between. Germline V CDR1 and CDR2: GTSNPN, SVGIG (reference sequence). The CDR3 here is CAWSVGNTEAFF. The CDR3 DNA reads as TGTGCCTGGAGTGTGGGGAACACTGAAGCTTTCTTT.

Details on this clonotype: A much larger clone lies a single base off, so this may be a read error. This chain connects TRBV24-1 to TRBJ2-1; D is possibly TRBD1 (5 bases). Trimming removed 4 bases at V and 5 bases at J, with 14 bases between. The CDR3 spans 15 residues. CDR1 is KGHDR, CDR2 SFDVKD, per germline. CDR3 amino acids: CATSEQGPANNEQFF. DNA of the CDR3: TGTGCCACCAGTGAGCAGGGTCCGGCCAACAATGAGCAGTTCTTC.

The table lists this clonotype with many counts. V gene TRBV27 combines with J gene TRBJ2-1; the match to TRBD2 covers 14 bases. V lost 5 bases and J lost 3; bases outside the gene matches: 3. Germline V gives CDR1 MNHEY, CDR2 SMNVEV (reference sequence). This CDR3 has 16 amino acids. The CDR3 DNA reads as TGTGCCAGCAGTCAGGGACTAGCGGGGGTCTACAATGAGCAGTTCTTC. Translating it yields CASSQGLAGVYNEQFF.

At least ten counts were recorded for this clonotype. The gene calls are TRBV7-2 and TRBJ2-1; D unclear. The V end lost 5 bases, the J end lost 0 bases, and 11 bases lay between the germline ends. The CDR3 consists of 15 residues. Per the germline V gene, CDR1 is SGHTA and CDR2 is FQGNSA. In nucleotides, the CDR3 is TGTGCCAGCAGCCCATCCCAGAGCTCCTACAATGAGCAGTTCTTC. As protein: CASSPSQSSYNEQFF.

This clonotype was recorded many times. This rearrangement joins TRBV5-6 to TRBJ1-1, with D perhaps TRBD1 (5 bases). The V gene's germline CDR1 is SGHDT and CDR2 YYEEEE. This CDR3 has 13 amino acids. V was cut by 4 bases and J by 4 bases, with 11 bases left in between. In nucleotides, the CDR3 is TGTGCCAGCAGCACGTCAGGGTTCACTGAAGCTTTCTTT. The encoded protein is CASSTSGFTEAFF.

In this sample, this clonotype turned up many times. The gene calls are TRBV27 and TRBJ2-6; D gene uncertain. The CDR3 consists of 15 residues. The germline CDR1 and CDR2 sequences are MNHEY and SMNVEV (reference sequence). V dropped 5 bases and J dropped 0 bases, with 8 bases sitting between them. The CDR3, as DNA: TGTGCCAGCAGTGAGAATCCCTCTGGGGCCAACGTCCTGACTTTC. Protein: CASSENPSGANVLTF.

CDR3 nucleotides: TGTGCCACCAGTGACCGGCAGGTACAACAAGAGACCCAGTACTTC. It codes for CATSDRQVQQETQYF. The chain couples TRBV24-1 to TRBJ2-5, with D unresolved. V lost 4 bases, J lost 2 bases, and 13 bases lay in between. From germline, CDR1 is KGHDR and CDR2 SFDVKD. The CDR3 runs 15 residues.

The chain links TRBV19 to TRBJ2-2; 12 bases are a match to TRBD2. The CDR3 sequence is 17 residues long. V was clipped by 3 bases and J by 11 bases; unmatched bases: 13. Germline V gene sequence: CDR1 LNHDA, CDR2 SQIVND (reference sequence). The CDR3 reads CASSMTSGGTIPGELFF. The CDR3 DNA is TGTGCCAGTAGTATGACTAGCGGGGGCACTATACCGGGCGAGCTGTTTTTT.

The rearrangement uses TRBV5-8 and TRBJ2-5, with D possibly being TRBD1 or TRBD2 (5 bases each). The ends were cut back, 6 bases at V and 1 base at J, with 16 bases in the middle. The germline V gene has CDR1 SGHTS and CDR2 YDEGEE. The length of the CDR3 is 15 residues. CDR3: CASTPSTGTQETQYF. Written as DNA, the CDR3 is TGTGCCAGCACACCCTCAACCGGGACCCAAGAGACCCAGTACTTC.

Note on this clonotype: This may arise from a read error, as a much more abundant clone is one base away. The rearrangement uses TRBV6-2 or TRBV6-3 and TRBJ2-3, with D unresolved. Germline CDR1 reads MNHEY; CDR2 reads SVGEGT. Between the trimmed V and J ends, which lost 8 bases and 1 base, there was a span of 10 bases. This CDR3 is 13 amino acids long. In DNA form, the CDR3 reads TGTGCCAGCGGACGGGCCGGCACAGATACGCAGTATTTT. Translated, it gives CASGRAGTDTQYF.